This TCR beta chain was obtained from a study of T cells after yellow fever vaccination. Each CDR3 protein is one row after TCRdb ran MiXCR on the 5' RACE reads. Among about 350,000 distinct CDR3 sequences listed, approximately 8% were seen once. V was pared by 2 bases and J by 1 base, with 8 bases between. The length of the CDR3 is 13 residues. CDR1 SQVTM and CDR2 ANQGSEA come from the germline V gene. Sequences were derived from PBMCs, sampled about 41 days after the first yellow fever vaccination. The TCR comes from a man between 18 and 29 years old who received the YFV17D yellow fever vaccine. The chain couples TRBV29-1 to TRBJ1-1, with D hard to call. The CDR3 is CSVESQKNTEAFF. Here the CDR3 DNA reads TGCAGCGTTGAAAGCCAGAAGAACACTGAAGCTTTCTTT.